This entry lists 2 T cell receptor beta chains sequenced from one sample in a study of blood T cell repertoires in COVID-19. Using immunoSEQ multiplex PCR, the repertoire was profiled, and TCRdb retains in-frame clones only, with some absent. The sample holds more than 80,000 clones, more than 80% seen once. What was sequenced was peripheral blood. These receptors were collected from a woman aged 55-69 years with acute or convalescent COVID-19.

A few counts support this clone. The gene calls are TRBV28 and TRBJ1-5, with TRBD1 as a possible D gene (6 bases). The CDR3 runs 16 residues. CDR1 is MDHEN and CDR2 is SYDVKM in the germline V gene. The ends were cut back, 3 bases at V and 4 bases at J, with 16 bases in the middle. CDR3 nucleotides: TGTGCCAGCAGTTTTCTCGGACAGTCTTTTAATCAGCCCCAGCATTTT. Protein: CASSFLGQSFNQPQHF.

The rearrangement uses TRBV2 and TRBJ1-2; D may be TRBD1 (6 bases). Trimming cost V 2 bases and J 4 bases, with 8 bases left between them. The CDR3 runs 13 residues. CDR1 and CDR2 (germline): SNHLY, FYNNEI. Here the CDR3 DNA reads TGTGCCAGCAGTGAAACCAGGGGCTATGGCTACACCTTC. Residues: CASSETRGYGYTF.